This T cell receptor beta chain derives from a study of shared clonotypes between healthy human individuals. It was across several immunoSEQ plates that each subset's genomic DNA was evenly split. Sequencing was performed with immunoSEQ multiplex PCR; in TCRdb, only in-frame clones are kept and a portion is missing. This table has about 2 million clones, roughly 94% appearing once. About this clone: Other DNA sequences of this sample code for an identical CDR3.

Sequenced sample: naive CD4+ T cells sorted from blood. Subset noted: CD45RA+ positively selected. The sequence was collected from a man aged 18 to 35 in good health.

The CDR3 DNA follows: TGTGCCAGCAGCCAGGGAGGGGGCTACGAGCAGTACTTC. Translation: CASSQGGGYEQYF. V usage is TRBV6-5 and J usage is TRBJ2-7; possibly TRBD2 for D (7 bases). Germline CDR1 MNHEY, CDR2 SVGAGI. Trimming pared 6 bases from V and 3 bases from J, leaving 12 bases between. The CDR3 length is 13 residues.